A single sample is the source of the 22 T cell receptor beta chains below, sequenced in a study of blood T cell repertoires in COVID-19. Sequencing used immunoSEQ multiplex PCR; TCRdb keeps in-frame clones, though not all of them. The sample holds roughly 200,000 clones, 84% seen once. The sequencing sample was made of PBMCs or T cells enriched from blood (not recorded which). These receptors originate from a woman in her 30s who had been exposed to COVID-19.

The rearrangement joins TRBV21-1 to TRBJ2-1; TRBD2, the table's D call, was not compared with the DNA. TRBV21-1 is a recognized pseudogene. The CDR3 has 12 residues. The CDR3 DNA reads as TGTGCCAGCAGCAAAGAAACCCGGGAGCAGTTCTTC. Encoded protein: CASSKETREQFF.

This sequence joins TRBV7-8 and TRBJ2-2, with TRBD1 as a possible D gene (6 bases). Trimming pared 5 bases from V and 3 bases from J, leaving 13 bases between. This CDR3 spans 15 amino acids. The germline gives CDR1 SGHVS, CDR2 FQNEAQ. CDR3 bases: TGTGCCAGCAGCCCTCGGACAGTTTACACCGGGGAGCTGTTTTTT. It translates to CASSPRTVYTGELFF.

The chain couples TRBV2 to TRBJ2-3; D is possibly TRBD2 (5 bases). With 6 bases removed from V and 2 bases from J, the gap between germline ends came to 15 bases. This CDR3 region has 15 residues. Germline V CDR1 and CDR2: SNHLY, FYNNEI. DNA for the CDR3: TGTGCCAGCAGGGAGGCGGGCAGTTCCACAGATACGCAGTATTTT. The encoded protein is CASREAGSSTDTQYF.

The rearrangement links TRBV19 to TRBJ2-1, with TRBD2 identical over 9 bases. V shed 7 bases, J shed 4 bases, and the junction held 14 bases outside the gene matches. CDR1 is LNHDA and CDR2 is SQIVND in the germline V gene (reference sequence). The CDR3 covers 17 residues. This CDR3 reads CASIQADGGGAYNEQFF. The CDR3 DNA reads TGTGCCAGTATCCAAGCAGATGGCGGGGGGGCATACAATGAGCAGTTCTTC.

The chain has TRBV4-3 and TRBJ2-7, with 7 positions matching TRBD1. With V trimmed by 0 bases and J by 0 bases, 8 bases remained unmatched. CDR3 size: 17 residues. Germline values: CDR1 LGHNA, CDR2 YSLEER. In nucleotides, the CDR3 is TGCGCCAGCAGCCAAGATCAGTTAACAGGGGTCTCCTACGAGCAGTACTTC. Amino acids: CASSQDQLTGVSYEQYF.

This chain joins TRBV4-3 and TRBJ2-7; D may be TRBD2 (6 bases). V lost 0 bases and J 4 bases, leaving 10 bases between the germline ends. The CDR3 runs 14 residues. The germline V gene encodes CDR1 LGHNA and CDR2 YSLEER. This CDR3 is CASSQDTSRYEQYF. Here the CDR3 DNA reads TGCGCCAGCAGCCAAGATACTAGCAGGTACGAGCAGTACTTC.

The chain is built from TRBV7-8 and TRBJ1-5; D unresolved. Trimming cost V 5 bases and J 2 bases, with 10 bases left between them. The CDR3 consists of 14 residues. The germline gives CDR1 SGHVS, CDR2 FQNEAQ. CDR3 region: CASSERQGNQPQHF. Written as DNA, the CDR3 is TGTGCCAGCAGCGAGCGGCAGGGCAATCAGCCCCAGCATTTT.

V and J are TRBV29-1 and TRBJ2-7, with 10 bases that match TRBD1. V dropped 7 bases and J dropped 6; count of bases not matched to a gene: 6. Germline CDR1 is SQVTM and CDR2 is ANQGSEA. The CDR3 consists of 12 residues. The CDR3 reads CSGGQGDGEQYF. DNA of the CDR3: TGCAGCGGAGGACAGGGGGACGGCGAGCAGTACTTC.

The chain links TRBV4-2 to TRBJ2-1; unclear D gene. This CDR3 is 13 amino acids long. V lost 4 bases to trimming and J lost 8 bases, with 12 bases between them. Germline-derived CDR1 and CDR2 are LGHNA and YNFKEQ. The CDR3 nucleotides read TGTGCCAGCAGCCGAGACACCAACTATGAGCAGTTCTTC. Amino acid sequence: CASSRDTNYEQFF.

The CDR3 sequence: CASSVATGASYEQYF. As DNA, the CDR3 is TGTGCCAGCAGCGTAGCGACAGGAGCATCCTACGAGCAGTACTTC. The chain uses TRBV9 and TRBJ2-7; D perhaps matches TRBD1 (6 bases). V was cut by 0 bases and J by 1 base, with 11 bases left in between. Germline V lookup: CDR1 SGDLS, CDR2 YYNGEE. CDR3 length equals 15 residues.

In this sample, this clone turned up once. CDR3 sequence reads: CASSPILAGNQPQHF. The DNA for the CDR3 is TGTGCCAGCAGTCCAATCCTGGCTGGCAATCAGCCCCAGCATTTT. The rearrangement uses TRBV2 and TRBJ1-5; D uncertain. CDR1 is SNHLY, CDR2 FYNNEI, per germline. V was trimmed by 5 bases and J by 2 bases, leaving 13 bases between them. This CDR3 is 15 amino acids long.

The sample holds a few counts of this clone. This chain connects TRBV7-6 to TRBJ2-3; 8 nucleotides line up with TRBD1. The germline V gene encodes CDR1 SGHVS and CDR2 FNYEAQ. The CDR3 length is 15 residues. Trimming cost V 1 base and J 2 bases; bases outside gene matches: 2. The CDR3 spells CASSLGTGHTDTQYF. In DNA form, the CDR3 reads TGTGCCAGCAGCTTAGGGACAGGGCACACAGATACGCAGTATTTT.

The chain has TRBV12-3 or TRBV12-4 and TRBJ1-2, with TRBD1 as a possible D gene (5 bases). The CDR3 length is 13 residues. Trimming removed 5 bases from V and 1 base from J, with 8 bases in between. The CDR3 reads CASSARVNYGYTF. The CDR3 nucleotides read TGTGCCAGCAGTGCCAGGGTTAACTATGGCTACACCTTC.

Only one count was recorded for this clone. CDR3 residues: CASSPDRDKAFF. The CDR3 DNA sequence: TGTGCCAGCAGCCCGGACAGGGACAAAGCTTTCTTT. This chain joins TRBV6-2 or TRBV6-3 and TRBJ1-1, with 8 bases fitting TRBD1. CDR3 length equals 12 residues. Germline trimming cut 6 bases from V and 9 bases from J; bases unmatched to any gene: 6. Germline-derived CDR1 and CDR2 are MNHEY and SVGEGT.

The genes are TRBV5-6 and TRBJ1-2, with 7 bases identical to TRBD1. V lost 2 bases and J lost 0; bases outside the gene matches: 10. This CDR3 has 17 amino acids. Germline V gene data show CDR1 as SGHDT and CDR2 as YYEEEE. CDR3 protein: CASSLLRGPSANYGYTF. The CDR3 nucleotides are TGTGCCAGCAGCTTATTAAGGGGGCCCTCGGCTAACTATGGCTACACCTTC.

A few counts support this clone. The chain joins TRBV15 to TRBJ1-2; 7 nucleotides align to TRBD1. Losses at the gene ends were 4 bases for V and 2 bases for J; bases not matched to a gene: 7. The CDR3 loop spans 15 amino acids. Germline CDR1 is LNHNV and CDR2 is YYDKDF (reference sequence). Here the CDR3 DNA reads TGTGCCACCAGCATAGACTTGACAGGGAACTATGGCTACACCTTC. Residues: CATSIDLTGNYGYTF.

The gene calls are TRBV2 and TRBJ2-7; no firm D call. From germline, CDR1 is SNHLY and CDR2 FYNNEI. The CDR3 loop spans 12 amino acids. The V end lost 4 bases, the J end lost 6 bases, and 10 bases lay between the germline ends. The CDR3 sequence is CASSALLREQYF. CDR3 coding DNA: TGTGCCAGCAGTGCCTTATTGCGCGAGCAGTACTTC.

The V and J genes are TRBV5-8 and TRBJ1-1; D perhaps matches TRBD1 (5 bases). CDR3 length equals 11 residues. The germline CDR1 and CDR2 sequences are SGHTS and YDEGEE. V gave up 1 base and J gave up 9 bases, with 7 bases separating them. This CDR3 is CASSLRGKAFF. The CDR3 nucleotides read TGTGCCAGCAGCTTGCGGGGGAAAGCTTTCTTT.

This chain joins TRBV4-1 and TRBJ2-7; 9 positions match TRBD1. Trimming cost V 5 bases and J 2 bases; bases outside gene matches: 7. The CDR3 length is 15 residues. Germline V gene sequence: CDR1 MGHRA, CDR2 YSYEKL. The CDR3 coding sequence is TGCGCCAGCAGCGACCCGGGACAGGGAGCCTACGAGCAGTACTTC. It codes for CASSDPGQGAYEQYF.

J is TRBJ2-7 and V is TRBV3-1 (or the pseudogene TRBV3-2); the D gene is possibly TRBD2 (5 bases). The CDR3 extends over 16 amino acids. The V end lost 2 bases, the J end lost 0 bases, and 14 bases lay between the germline ends. Looked up from germline, CDR1 is LGHDT and CDR2 is YNNKEL (reference sequence). CDR3 in DNA: TGTGCCAGCAGCCAAAAAGGACTTAAACCCTCCTACGAGCAGTACTTC. It codes for CASSQKGLKPSYEQYF.

The chain combines TRBV7-3 with TRBJ1-6, with unresolved D. Germline loops: CDR1 SGHTA, CDR2 FQGTGA. The CDR3 runs 13 residues. Trimming pared 4 bases from V and 4 bases from J, leaving 5 bases between. CDR3 bases: TGTGCCAGCAGCTCCTCTTATAATTCACCCCTCCACTTT. Protein sequence: CASSSSYNSPLHF.

The chain uses TRBV7-9 and TRBJ1-3; 9 nucleotides agree with TRBD1. From germline, CDR1 is SEHNR and CDR2 FQNEAQ (reference sequence). With 6 bases clipped from V and 1 base from J, the junction kept 4 bases outside the gene matches. CDR3 length: 15 residues. CDR3 in amino acids: CASSKQGASGNTIYF. In DNA, the CDR3 is TGTGCCAGCAGTAAACAGGGGGCTTCTGGAAACACCATATATTTT.